This T cell receptor (beta chain) was identified during a study of CXCR3-negative and CXCR3-positive naive CD8 T cells. Findings of the study overall: TRBV-TRBJ usage matched between naive CXCR3-negative and CXCR3-positive cells but not between memory cells. CXCR3-positive naive cells carried more hydrophobic TRB CDR3s than CXCR3-negative naive cells did.

Preparation of TRB cDNA libraries relied on 5' RACE carrying UMI labels. TCRdb re-called the 5' RACE reads; every CDR3 protein appears as one record, without DNA. Here the sample table reports some 99,000 distinct CDR3 sequences. As regards this clonotype: Antigen: not known.

The sequence derives from a human donor in good health. Some clones in this sample may be carry-over from other donors' samples. The sample consisted of naive CXCR3+ CD8+ T cells from blood. Subset here: CD45RO-CCR7+CD27+CD95- naive CD8+ T cells expressing CXCR3 (TNR3+).

The CDR3 spells CASSLDREANYGYTF. This chain uses TRBV12-3 or TRBV12-4 with TRBJ1-2; TCRdb's D call of TRBD1 is untestable without DNA. The CDR3 extends over 15 amino acids.